The source of this T cell receptor beta chain is a study of T cells in Graves' hyperthyroidism and ophthalmopathy. Amplification of TCR beta CDR3 regions was performed using RNA transcripts as template. Researchers ran a first-round RT-PCR on the TCR CDR3 using the HTBI primer set. From the multiplex PCR reads, TCRdb called clonotypes with MiXCR, one entry per CDR3 protein. The data show 300,000 to 400,000 distinct CDR3 sequences, with around 20% seen just once and around 40% held by the top ten. Sequencing used blood. The receptor comes from a man aged 18 to 35 with Graves' ophthalmopathy.

The CDR3 nucleotides are TGCGCCAGCAGTGAGTCCTCGTTCGGGACCTCTGAAGCTTTCTTT. This translates into CASSESSFGTSEAFF. The rearrangement joins TRBV10-1 to TRBJ1-1; TRBD1 is a possible D gene (5 bases). In germline, CDR1 is WNHNN, CDR2 SYGVQD (reference sequence). Trimming shortened V by 0 bases and J by 6 bases, and 14 bases separated the two germline ends. The CDR3 consists of 15 residues.